This paragraph reports one T cell receptor beta chain. Its target is unknown. Related graft donors supplied nonmyeloablative bone marrow transplants, and mixed chimerism was transient. Thawed PBMCs were FACS-sorted into unstimulated CD4+CD25+CD127- regulatory T cells, CD4+CD25- non-regulatory cells, CD4 and CD8 cells. Generated by immunoSEQ multiplex PCR, the TCRdb table keeps only in-frame clones and is missing some. The table includes about 64,000 clones, around 87% detected once. The record originates from a study of Tregs in tolerant kidney transplant recipients. Study conclusions and caveats: The most relevant donor-specific Treg TCRbeta repertoire apparently came from expansion with activated donor B cells.

V lost 6 bases and J lost 5; bases outside the gene matches: 6. The CDR3 is made up of 13 amino acids. The germline gives CDR1 SEHNR, CDR2 FQNEAQ (reference sequence). V gene TRBV7-9 combines with J gene TRBJ1-2; the match to TRBD1 covers 7 bases. The sequencing used CD4+ T cells from blood (PBMCs), collected 6 months after the transplant. The TCR originated in a human patient who received a combined kidney and bone marrow transplant. Some T cells may originate from the graft donor. CDR3 in amino acids: CASSYAGGYGYTF. The CDR3, as DNA: TGTGCCAGCAGTTACGCAGGGGGATATGGCTACACCTTC.